The clone carrying this TCR beta chain was counted only a few times. V was shortened by 3 bases and J by 1 base, with 6 bases between the two germline ends. The CDR3 loop spans 13 amino acids. The germline V gene encodes CDR1 LNHDA and CDR2 SQIVND (reference sequence). In the original workflow: Amplifying reference gene primers gave estimates of nucleated cell counts. Repertoires were generated with immunoSEQ multiplex PCR, while TCRdb's copy carries only in-frame clones and drops some. That table gives V, J and clone size, and the DNA gave D and trimming. The sample contains 140,000 or so clones, about nine tenths of which appear only once. This record comes from a study of blood T cell repertoires in COVID-19. As for the study in general: The study drew acute and convalescent COVID-19 samples from the United States, Italy and Spain. The analysed material was cDNA or gDNA that came from T cells, B-cell-depleted T cells, or PBMCs.

The clonotype comes from a woman in her forties or fifties with acute or convalescent COVID-19. The source material was peripheral blood. The chain carries TRBV19 and TRBJ1-1, with D tentatively TRBD1 (5 bases). The CDR3 protein is CASSMTANTEAFF. The CDR3 nucleotides read TGTGCCAGTAGTATGACAGCGAACACTGAAGCTTTCTTT.